This paragraph covers one TCR beta chain sequence. Researchers used genomic DNA as the template to profile TCR beta VDJ and CDR3. Each CDR3 protein is one row after TCRdb ran MiXCR on the reads. The sample records 200,000 or so distinct CDR3 sequences, roughly 64% being singletons. This record belongs to a study of CD8+CD57+ T cells in acquired aplastic anemia. Study context: The mean DNA yield obtained from sorted CD4+ and CD8+ cells came to roughly 3.4 ug.

The TCR originated in a human donor with severe aplastic anemia or a healthy control (not recorded which). Sequenced: sorted CD4+, CD8+, or CD8+CD57+ T cells (not recorded which) from PBMCs.

CDR3 coding DNA: TGTGCCAGCACCACTTTGAATGGGTCCCCAGATACGCAGTATTTT. Translated, it gives CASTTLNGSPDTQYF. This chain joins TRBV7-4 and TRBJ2-3; D remains unclear. CDR1 and CDR2 from the germline V gene are SGHVT and SQSDAQ. This CDR3 has 15 amino acids. The V end was cut by 7 bases, the J end by 4 bases, with 18 bases between.